The rows below give T cell receptor beta chains drawn from one sample of a study of shared T cell receptors in the human thymus. Assay: immunoSEQ multiplex PCR; the TCRdb copy retains only in-frame clones and omits some. The sample lists about 710,000 clones; approximately 87% were seen once. These records were also assigned to another study, of human thymus T cells.

Material for sequencing was thymocytes. All receptors derive from a boy less than two years old with a congenital heart defect. Each CDR3 is given without its conserved first and last residue.

TRBJ1-2 | TRBV27 | ASSPKTGTGSYGYT
TRBJ2-7 | TRBV5-8 | ASSLFREAGNDYEQY
TRBJ2-2 | TRBV6-6 | ASRSTGELF
TRBJ2-7 | TRBV27 | ASSLGAARPYEQY
TRBJ2-1 | TRBV19 | ATRANNEQF
TRBJ2-3 | TRBV14 | ASSQEGDRTTDTQY
TRBJ2-2 | TRBV5-1 | ASSKTGVDSGELF
TRBJ2-7 | TRBV28 | ASSDSNYRTLYEQY
TRBJ1-4 | TRBV7-9 | ASSFGGELF
TRBJ2-2 | TRBV11-2 | ASSLVPGWSTGELF
TRBJ2-2 | TRBV4-2 | ASSQMGLAGGNTGELF
TRBJ2-1 | TRBV28 | ASSFLAGGPGEQF
TRBJ2-1 | TRBV19 | ASSGPTSSFPYNEQF
TRBJ2-5 | TRBV4-3 | ASSQVRGAGAGGETQY
TRBJ2-1 | TRBV19 | ASSITLAGPNPYNEQF
TRBJ2-2 | TRBV28 | ASTAEGVTGELF
TRBJ1-4 | TRBV5-4 | ASRPAGGTNEKLF
TRBJ2-5 | TRBV7-9 | ASSPAGSQETQY
TRBJ2-3 | TRBV21-1 | ASSTYRGDTQY
TRBJ2-1 | TRBV12-5 | ASGLPCDNEQF
TRBJ1-5 | TRBV6-1 | ASRFPGQGLRPQH
TRBJ2-1 | TRBV5-1 | ASSLAPLDITEQF
TRBJ2-1 | TRBV4-1 | ASSQDAQTSGARNEQF
TRBJ1-5 | TRBV6-5 | ASSYVQGVQPQH
TRBJ1-5 | TRBV6-5 | ASTRRVGLPQH
TRBJ2-3 | TRBV7-2 | ASSADYPSTDTQY
TRBJ1-2 | TRBV4-1 | ASSQADTSYGYT
TRBJ2-2 | TRBV7-3 | ASSPGQLPNTGELF
NA | TRBV28 | ASSPGQGFDEQY
TRBJ2-1 | TRBV19 | ASSIVDRVTYNEQF
TRBJ2-7 | TRBV27 | ASSPGPSGYEQY
TRBJ2-7 | TRBV11-2 | ASSLERGALAHEQY
TRBJ2-1 | TRBV10-3 | AISESPGTSNEQF
TRBJ1-2 | TRBV27 | ASWDTKYGYT
TRBJ1-1 | TRBV29-1 | SVMGRGANTEAF
TRBJ2-7 | TRBV4-3 | ASSQGGTSGDEQY
TRBJ2-7 | TRBV6-1 | ASKPGLDKSYEQY
TRBJ2-2 | TRBV7-2 | ASSAATGVNTGELF
TRBJ1-2 | TRBV27 | ASSLRGYGYT
TRBJ2-1 | TRBV5-6 | ASSFVGPSGQYNEQF
TRBJ2-7 | TRBV7-9 | ASSLATSALYEQY
TRBJ1-5 | TRBV28 | ASSLRTVTNQPQH
TRBJ2-1 | TRBV4-1 | ASSHLYVRTSCYFSNNEQF
TRBJ2-5 | TRBV4-3 | ASSQDEVGGSETQY
NA | TRBV30 | AWRPSAAYEQY
TRBJ2-7 | TRBV14 | ASSQVVTGRYEQY
TRBJ1-4 | TRBV15 | ATTQSWGGNEKLF
TRBJ2-1 | TRBV27 | ASSLTSGTYNEQF
TRBJ2-1 | TRBV11-2 | ASSSDSGLSYNEQF